This T cell receptor (beta chain) comes out of a study of blood T cell repertoires in COVID-19. TCRdb keeps only in-frame clones here, not all; method: immunoSEQ multiplex PCR. Of approximately 260,000 clones listed, 80% to 85% are singletons. The CDR3 runs 13 residues. Germline V lookup: CDR1 LNHNV, CDR2 YYDKDF (reference sequence). The V and J ends lost 4 bases and 1 base respectively, with 7 bases between them. This chain links TRBV15 with TRBJ1-1; unclear D gene. Sequencing was performed on PBMCs or T cells enriched from blood (not recorded which). The sequence derives from a man aged 45-60 years who had recovered from COVID-19. The CDR3 coding sequence is TGTGCCACCAGCACTAGAAGGAACACTGAAGCTTTCTTT. Protein product: CATSTRRNTEAFF.